The rows below give T cell receptor beta chains drawn from one sample of a study of molecular identifiers for immune sequencing clone quantification. TCRdb re-called the PCR reads with MiXCR, one entry per CDR3 protein. The data hold about 320,000 distinct CDR3 sequences, with around a fifth observed a single time. The sequenced sample consisted of naive CD8+ T cells from blood, with Jurkat cell RNA spiked in. Receptors originate from a human donor in good health. Some libraries in this study had Jurkat cell RNA spiked in. The CDR3 runs from the conserved cysteine through the conserved F or W. The D gene is left open where the match is weak. The listing skips clone size in some rows; elsewhere it reads once, few, many or a size class.

>many|TRBD2|TRBV25-1|TRBJ2-7
CASSESGLALEQYF
TGTGCCAGCAGTGAATCGGGACTAGCGTTAGAGCAGTACTTC
>few|.|TRBV7-2|TRBJ2-2
CASIPQMAIGGELFF
TGTGCCAGCATCCCACAAATGGCTATCGGCGGGGAGCTGTTTTTT
>.|.|TRBV12-3/TRBV12-4|TRBJ2-3
CASSLQGYTDTQYF
TGTGCCAGCAGTCTACAGGGTTACACAGATACGCAGTATTTT
>.|.|TRBV27|TRBJ2-2
CASSYGGASGELFF
TGTGCCAGCAGTTACGGGGGCGCATCCGGGGAGCTGTTTTTT
>.|.|TRBV24-1|TRBJ2-5
CATSDGETQYF
TGTGCCACCAGTGATGGAGAGACCCAGTACTTC
>many|TRBD2|TRBV5-5|TRBJ2-1
CASSLLTGLVGTEQFF
TGTGCCAGCAGCTTGCTAACAGGACTAGTGGGCACTGAGCAGTTCTTC
>many|TRBD1|TRBV15|TRBJ1-5
CATSPQGVRSNQPQHF
TGTGCCACCAGTCCACAGGGGGTGCGTAGCAATCAGCCCCAGCATTTT
>.|.|TRBV19|TRBJ2-7
CASSMSQGYHEQYF
TGTGCCAGTAGTATGTCGCAGGGGTATCACGAGCAGTACTTC
>many|TRBD1|TRBV4-1|TRBJ2-7
CASSQKTGGPYEQYF
TGCGCCAGCAGCCAAAAGACAGGGGGTCCCTACGAGCAGTACTTC
>many|.|TRBV25-1|TRBJ2-7
CATFGSLQGPYEQYF
TGTGCCACCTTCGGATCCCTCCAGGGGCCCTACGAGCAGTACTTC
>many|TRBD1|TRBV14|TRBJ1-2
CASSKWTGVIYGYTF
TGTGCCAGCAGCAAATGGACAGGGGTCATCTATGGCTACACCTTC
>once|.|TRBV4-3|TRBJ2-2
CVSSQDPAGPQTGELFF
TGCGTCAGCAGCCAAGATCCAGCCGGGCCCCAGACCGGGGAGCTGTTTTTT
>many|.|TRBV4-2|TRBJ2-5
CASSQDPIDAETQYF
TGTGCCAGCAGCCAAGATCCGATAGACGCTGAGACCCAGTACTTC
>few|.|TRBV2|TRBJ2-7
CASSEGASTSYEQYF
TGTGCCAGCAGTGAAGGTGCCTCCACCTCCTACGAGCAGTACTTC
>few|TRBD1|TRBV5-6|TRBJ1-4
CASSLGQGWSNEKLFF
TGTGCCAGCAGCTTGGGACAGGGTTGGAGTAATGAAAAACTGTTTTTT
>few|TRBD1|TRBV4-3|TRBJ1-5
CASSQDLPQGGDQPQHF
TGCGCCAGCAGCCAAGATCTCCCTCAAGGGGGCGATCAGCCCCAGCATTTT
>many|.|TRBV28|TRBJ1-2
CAARGLRGYTF
TGTGCCGCAAGGGGGTTGAGGGGCTACACCTTC
>few|TRBD1|TRBV4-2|TRBJ2-2
CASSQEWTGGNTGELFF
TGTGCCAGCAGCCAAGAGTGGACAGGGGGAAACACCGGGGAGCTGTTTTTT
>.|.|TRBV7-6|TRBJ2-7
CASSLTDPYEQHF
TGTGCCAGCAGCTTGACAGACCCCTACGAGCAGCACTTC
>many|.|TRBV30|TRBJ2-2
CAWTGDTNTGELFF
TGTGCCTGGACAGGGGATACGAACACCGGGGAGCTGTTTTTT
>many|TRBD1|TRBV20-1|TRBJ2-1
CSARDSDRVNNEQFF
TGCAGTGCTAGAGATTCGGACAGGGTGAACAATGAGCAGTTCTTC
>many|.|TRBV4-2|TRBJ1-3
CASSQDSAGAGNTIYF
TGTGCCAGCAGCCAAGATTCGGCAGGGGCTGGAAACACCATATATTTT
>many|.|TRBV4-3|TRBJ2-5
CASSQDNALVETQYF
TGCGCCAGCAGCCAAGATAACGCGTTGGTAGAGACCCAGTACTTC
>many|TRBD2|TRBV6-5|TRBJ2-7
CASGLGGGAYEQYF
TGTGCCAGCGGTTTAGGCGGGGGGGCCTACGAGCAGTACTTC
>many|.|TRBV19|TRBJ2-3
CASSISRGTSYTDTQYF
TGTGCCAGTAGTATTTCGCGTGGGACTTCCTACACAGATACGCAGTATTTT
>many|TRBD1|TRBV4-1|TRBJ2-2
CASSQVPGGTGELFF
TGCGCCAGCAGCCAAGTACCAGGGGGCACCGGGGAGCTGTTTTTT
>many|.|TRBV25-1|TRBJ1-1
CASSEWGRGTEAFF
TGTGCCAGCAGTGAATGGGGCAGGGGAACTGAAGCTTTCTTT
>few|.|TRBV29-1|TRBJ2-7
CSALLDTYEQYF
TGCAGCGCCCTCCTAGATACCTACGAGCAGTACTTC
>many|.|TRBV12-3/TRBV12-4|TRBJ2-5
CASSQSPRAEETQYF
TGTGCCAGCAGCCAAAGCCCCCGCGCAGAAGAGACCCAGTACTTC
>many|TRBD2|TRBV29-1|TRBJ2-2
CSVDREERTGELFF
TGCAGCGTTGACCGGGAGGAAAGGACCGGGGAGCTGTTTTTT
>few|.|TRBV12-3/TRBV12-4|TRBJ1-2
CASSPPGGENYGYTF
TGTGCCAGCAGTCCCCCCGGGGGCGAGAACTATGGCTACACCTTC
>many|.|TRBV7-2|TRBJ1-1
CASSMTVNTEAFF
TGTGCCAGCAGCATGACAGTGAACACTGAAGCTTTCTTT
>many|.|TRBV7-9|TRBJ2-5
CASSSKGGQETQYF
TGTGCCAGCAGCTCCAAGGGGGGACAAGAGACCCAGTACTTC
>many|.|TRBV6-5|TRBJ2-2
CASSYDSGTGELFF
TGTGCCAGCAGTTACGACAGCGGCACCGGGGAGCTGTTTTTT
>.|.|TRBV4-2|TRBJ2-4
CASSQDRSRGKNIQYF
TGTGCCAGCAGCCAAGATCGAAGTCGGGGCAAAAACATTCAGTACTTC
>many|.|TRBV11-2|TRBJ2-3
CASSPGEGLSTDTQYF
TGTGCCAGCAGCCCAGGGGAGGGGCTAAGCACAGATACGCAGTATTTT
>many|TRBD2|TRBV6-2/TRBV6-3|TRBJ2-4
CASSPGLAYIQYF
TGTGCCAGCAGTCCGGGACTAGCATACATTCAGTACTTC
>.|.|TRBV4-1|TRBJ1-2
CAGSPIGQLDNGYTF
TGCGCCGGCAGCCCTATAGGTCAGCTTGACAATGGCTACACCTTC
>many|.|TRBV25-1|TRBJ2-5
CASSEFLGLETQYF
TGTGCCAGCAGTGAATTTCTAGGCCTAGAGACCCAGTACTTC
>many|.|TRBV2|TRBJ1-1
CASSEALGEPEAFF
TGTGCCAGCAGTGAAGCGCTGGGGGAACCTGAAGCTTTCTTT
>many|.|TRBV7-9|TRBJ2-5
CASSITGVQETQYF
TGTGCCAGCAGCATAACAGGCGTCCAAGAGACCCAGTACTTC
>few|TRBD2|TRBV12-3/TRBV12-4|TRBJ2-1
CASSIEGGKGNEPFF
TGTGCCAGCAGTATCGAGGGAGGGAAGGGCAATGAGCCGTTCTTC
>many|.|TRBV7-9|TRBJ2-3
CASSLAGSSDTQYF
TGTGCCAGCAGCTTAGCGGGAAGCTCAGATACGCAGTATTTT
>.|TRBD1|TRBV27|TRBJ1-1
CASSLMGTGITEAFF
TGTGCCAGCAGTTTAATGGGGACAGGGATCACTGAAGCTTTCTTT
>.|.|TRBV4-3|TRBJ2-1
CASSQESGPEQFF
TGCGCCAGCAGCCAAGAATCAGGGCCTGAGCAGTTCTTC